This entry features one TCR beta chain sequence. These data originate in a study of blood T cell repertoires in COVID-19. The V end lost 0 bases, the J end lost 1 base, and 7 bases lay between the germline ends. The CDR3 has 14 amino acids. Germline V gene data show CDR1 as SGHRS and CDR2 as YFSETQ. The study counted Cohort 3 donors as recovered given two negative PCRs, clearance, or symptom resolution. Only in-frame clones appear in the TCRdb table, and some are missing; sequencing was by immunoSEQ multiplex PCR. The sample lists some 350,000 clones; approximately 92% were seen once. Sequenced sample: PBMCs or T cells enriched from blood (not recorded which). The chain links TRBV5-1 to TRBJ1-2, with a possible D match to TRBD1 (5 bases). The TCR was taken from a man aged 18 to 35 who had recovered from COVID-19. CDR3 residues: CASSLGQFNYGYTF. The CDR3 DNA reads TGCGCCAGCAGCTTGGGACAGTTTAACTATGGCTACACCTTC.